A selection of T cell receptor beta chains follows, all from one sample in a study of a mutant IDH1 vaccine in newly diagnosed glioma. The antigens these receptors bind are not known. The repertoire was sequenced with immunoSEQ multiplex PCR; TCRdb's copy has only in-frame clones and lacks some. Altogether approximately 47,000 clones are present, roughly 91% being singletons, with the ten largest covering around 5.7%. The sample in question was PBMCs, obtained from a glioma patient whose treatment included an IDH1 peptide vaccine. The receptors stem from a middle-aged woman with glioma. CDR3s leave out the opening cysteine and the closing phenylalanine or tryptophan. Each record gives: V gene, J gene, CDR3 protein.

TRBV7-2	TRBJ2-7	ASSLRDRDFYEQY
TRBV7-8	TRBJ1-1	ASSLGSVTTEAF
TRBV6-6	TRBJ2-1	ASSYGASVQF
TRBV6-5	TRBJ1-6	ASSYTPNRDNSPLH
TRBV19	TRBJ2-7	ASSIGPLEINEQY
TRBV5-1	TRBJ2-3	ASSLVGSLPDTQY
TRBV7-3	TRBJ2-3	ASSLGSKVTDTQY
TRBV7-2	TRBJ1-2	ASSAGLTYGYT
TRBV19	TRBJ2-3	ASSIRQTDTQY
TRBV5-6	TRBJ1-1	ASSLYGAYYSEAF
TRBV5-1	TRBJ2-3	ASSYIRDTQY
TRBV7-9	TRBJ2-3	ASSLALVVTTSTDTQY
TRBV6-1	TRBJ1-3	ASSPRGTGGNTIY
TRBV7-2	TRBJ2-2	ASSLGGSGELF
TRBV7-9	TRBJ1-1	ATLGSTEAF